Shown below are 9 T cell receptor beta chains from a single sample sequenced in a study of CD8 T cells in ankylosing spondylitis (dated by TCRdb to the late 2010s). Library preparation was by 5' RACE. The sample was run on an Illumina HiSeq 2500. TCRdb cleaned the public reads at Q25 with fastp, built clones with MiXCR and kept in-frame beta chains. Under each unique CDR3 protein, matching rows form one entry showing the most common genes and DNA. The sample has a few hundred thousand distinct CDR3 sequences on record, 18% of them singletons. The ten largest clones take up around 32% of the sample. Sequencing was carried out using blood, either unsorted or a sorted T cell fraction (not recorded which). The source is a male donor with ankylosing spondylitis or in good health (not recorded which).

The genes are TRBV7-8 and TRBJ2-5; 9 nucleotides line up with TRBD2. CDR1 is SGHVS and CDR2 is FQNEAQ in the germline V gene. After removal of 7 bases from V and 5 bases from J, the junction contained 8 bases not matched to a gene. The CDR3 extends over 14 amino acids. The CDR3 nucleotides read TGTGCCAGCATACCTAGCGGGACGGGCGAGACCCAGTACTTC. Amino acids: CASIPSGTGETQYF.

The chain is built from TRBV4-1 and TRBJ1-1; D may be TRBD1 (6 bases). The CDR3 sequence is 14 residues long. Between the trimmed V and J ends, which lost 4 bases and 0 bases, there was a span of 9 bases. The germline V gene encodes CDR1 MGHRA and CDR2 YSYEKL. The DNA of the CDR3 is TGCGCCAGCAGCCCGGCAGGGGTGAACACTGAAGCTTTCTTT. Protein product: CASSPAGVNTEAFF.

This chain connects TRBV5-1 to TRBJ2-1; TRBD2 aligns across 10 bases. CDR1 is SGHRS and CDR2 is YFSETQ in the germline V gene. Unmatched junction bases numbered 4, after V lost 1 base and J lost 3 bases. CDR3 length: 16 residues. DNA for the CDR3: TGCGCCAGCAGCTTGAGTCCTAGCGGGAGCTACAATGAGCAGTTCTTC. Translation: CASSLSPSGSYNEQFF.

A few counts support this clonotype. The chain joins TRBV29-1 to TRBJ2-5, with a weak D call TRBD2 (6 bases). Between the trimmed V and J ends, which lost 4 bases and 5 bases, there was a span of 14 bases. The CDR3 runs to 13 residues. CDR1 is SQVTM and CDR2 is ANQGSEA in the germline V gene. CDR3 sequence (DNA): TGCAGCGTTGGGACGGACTATCCGGAGACCCAGTACTTC. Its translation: CSVGTDYPETQYF.

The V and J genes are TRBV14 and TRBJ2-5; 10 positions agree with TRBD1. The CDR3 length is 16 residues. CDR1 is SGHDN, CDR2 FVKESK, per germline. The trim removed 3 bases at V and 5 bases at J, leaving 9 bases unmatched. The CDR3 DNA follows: TGTGCCAGCAGCCACTCTGGACAGGGGGTGGGTGAGACCCAGTACTTC. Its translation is CASSHSGQGVGETQYF.

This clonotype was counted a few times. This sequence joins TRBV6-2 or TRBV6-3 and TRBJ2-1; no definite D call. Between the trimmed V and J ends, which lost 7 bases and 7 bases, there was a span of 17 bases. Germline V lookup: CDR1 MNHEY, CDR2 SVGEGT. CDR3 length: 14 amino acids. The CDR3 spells CASTVGPTANEQFF. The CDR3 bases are TGTGCCAGCACCGTGGGCCCCACGGCGAATGAGCAGTTCTTC.

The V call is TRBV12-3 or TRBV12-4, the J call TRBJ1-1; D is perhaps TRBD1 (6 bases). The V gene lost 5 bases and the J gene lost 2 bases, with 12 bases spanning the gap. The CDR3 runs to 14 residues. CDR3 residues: CASSRTGLNTEAFF. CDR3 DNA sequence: TGTGCCAGCAGTCGAACAGGGCTAAACACTGAAGCTTTCTTT.

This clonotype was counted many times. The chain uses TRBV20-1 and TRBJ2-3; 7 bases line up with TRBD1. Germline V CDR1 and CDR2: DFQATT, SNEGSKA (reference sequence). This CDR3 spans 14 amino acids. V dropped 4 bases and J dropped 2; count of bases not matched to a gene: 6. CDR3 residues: CSATGTELTDTQYF. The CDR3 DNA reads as TGCAGTGCTACCGGGACAGAGCTCACAGATACGCAGTATTTT.

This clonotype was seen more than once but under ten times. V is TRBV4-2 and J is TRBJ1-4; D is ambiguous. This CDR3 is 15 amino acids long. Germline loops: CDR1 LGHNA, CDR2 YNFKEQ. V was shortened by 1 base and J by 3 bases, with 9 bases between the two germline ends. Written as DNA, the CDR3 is TGTGCCAGCAGCCAAGCCGGGAGTCCTAATGAAAAACTGTTTTTT. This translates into CASSQAGSPNEKLFF.